These T cell receptor beta chains were read from a single sample in a study of cytomegalovirus exposure and HLA in healthy donors. Sequenced by immunoSEQ multiplex PCR; TCRdb stores in-frame clones only, minus some. The table lists about 160,000 clones, 81% of them singletons. Material for sequencing was PBMCs. The receptors originated from a woman aged 50 to 60 in good health and CMV-seronegative. Each CDR3 is given with its conserved first and last residue. A D gene is named only where the DNA matches it firmly.

D gene	V gene	J gene	CDR3 DNA	CDR3 protein
.	TRBV7-9	TRBJ1-1	TGTGCCAGCAGCTTAACTTGGAACACTGAAGCTTTCTTT	CASSLTWNTEAFF
TRBD1	TRBV28	TRBJ1-2	TGTGCCAGCAGTTTCGGACAGGGGGCGCTCAGTCGGTATGGCTACACCTTC	CASSFGQGALSRYGYTF
.	TRBV6-6	TRBJ1-1	TGTGCCAGCAGTTGGACAGTCGTAGCTTTCTTT	CASSWTVVAFF
.	TRBV7-8	TRBJ1-1	TGTGCCAGCAGCTTCCCCAACAGGGAGTGGAACACTGAAGCTTTCTTT	CASSFPNREWNTEAFF
.	TRBV28	TRBJ1-2	TGTGCCAGCAGGGACCTTCCAGGGGCCCCCTATGGCTACACCTTC	CASRDLPGAPYGYTF
.	TRBV7-9	TRBJ2-7	TGTGCCAGCAGCCCGCGGGGAGGCTACGAGCAGTACTTC	CASSPRGGYEQYF
.	TRBV7-9	TRBJ2-2	TGTGCCAGCAGCTTGGGTGACAGGAACACCGGGGAGCTGTTTTTT	CASSLGDRNTGELFF
.	TRBV5-1	TRBJ1-1	TGCGCCAGCAGCTTGGCGGGGGGGAACACTGAAGCTTTCTTT	CASSLAGGNTEAFF
TRBD2	TRBV18	TRBJ2-3	TGTGCCAGCTCACCCAAGAGCGGGGGGAACACAGATACGCAGTATTTT	CASSPKSGGNTDTQYF
TRBD2	TRBV7-3	TRBJ2-3	TGTGCCAGCAGCTTAACTAGCGGGGGTATAGATACGCAGTATTTT	CASSLTSGGIDTQYF
TRBD1	TRBV18	TRBJ2-7	TGTGCCAGCTCCGTAGGGGGCGAAACCTACGAGCAGTACTTC	CASSVGGETYEQYF